This TCR beta chain emerged from a study of T cell responses to AZD1222 COVID-19 vaccine. Profiling relied on immunoSEQ multiplex PCR, and the TCRdb table lists in-frame clones only, not all of them. The sample consists of 130,000 to 150,000 clones, about 89% of them appearing once. The germline V gene encodes CDR1 MNHNS and CDR2 SASEGT. The ends were cut back, 6 bases at V and 5 bases at J, with 10 bases in the middle. The CDR3 sequence is 12 residues long. The sequence came from an adult who received the AZD1222 COVID-19 vaccine. Here the sequenced sample was peripheral blood, taken 28 days after the second AZD1222 dose. V usage is TRBV6-1 and J usage is TRBJ2-5, with D perhaps matching TRBD2 (6 bases). The DNA for the CDR3 is TGTGCCAGCAGCGGGGGACCTGAGACCCAGTACTTC. It translates to CASSGGPETQYF.